This TCR beta chain came from a study of blood T cell repertoires in COVID-19 (dated by TCRdb to about 2020). With regard to the full study: The collaborator samples originated in the United States, Italy and Spain and spanned the acute and convalescent phases of COVID-19. The material from the prospective study consisted of cDNA or gDNA derived from T cells, B-cell-depleted T cells, or PBMCs. The dataset comprised deeply sampled blood TCRbeta repertoires from subjects exposed to, actively infected with, or recovered from COVID-19. The repertoires were released in a freely available public database intended as a resource for research on the immune response to SARS-CoV-2. Samples came from the ongoing ImmuneRACE study (first 160 participants) plus 1,254 subjects from 6 global collaborators. Sample metadata almost always included a de-identified subject ID, COVID-19 status, age in years and sex. HLA class I and class II types, where available, came from metadata supplied by the sample provider rather than from assay-based typing.

TCRbeta CDR3 regions were amplified from genomic DNA using the immunoSEQ Assay, a bias-controlled multiplex PCR. Processing in the source paper ran as follows. Within the assay, amplification of reference gene primers was used to estimate how many nucleated cells each sample contained. To quantify the absolute abundance of each unique TCRbeta CDR3 rearrangement, sequence reads were collapsed and filtered. For each sample, productive Simpson clonality was calculated by taking the square root of Simpson's diversity index across productive rearrangements. TCRdb's version of the immuneACCESS table is confined to in-frame rearrangements and falls short of the full clone set. An unresolved V gene accounts for under half of the shortfall where checked; the remainder is of unknown origin. For V, J and clone size, that table is used; D and trimming come from the DNA. The table for this sample lists 350,000 to 400,000 clones; 85% to 90% of them were counted only once. Approximately 0.96% of the sample is held by the ten biggest clonotypes.

From its cysteine to its phenylalanine, the CDR3 spans 16 amino acids. Of all the DNA, just the CDR3 is kept, 48 bases in frame from base 1. V and J lose 5 bases and 8 bases, and a span of 24 bases separates them. Reading the germline V gene gives CDR1 SGHAT and CDR2 FQNNGV. Overall study results and their limits: The quantity of clinical and demographic metadata differed by source and by participant and was supplied without curation.

To note about this clone: No antigen is known for it. No much larger clone exists at a distance of one base, and base qualities are not known.

Participants in the prospective study were aged roughly 18 to 100 years, lived in 24 United States geographic areas, and enrolled through a virtual design. Cohort assignment in the prospective study relied on participant-reported clinical history from a screening survey and a study questionnaire. Mobile phlebotomists in the prospective study collected whole blood, serum and a nasopharyngeal or oropharyngeal swab from every participant. Participants in the prospective study had the option to provide additional blood draws and questionnaires over an approximately 2-month period. Prospective study blood samples were shipped either frozen or at room temperature before DNA extraction.

The sequence derives from a woman younger than 45 with acute COVID-19. Here the chain combines TRBV11-2 and TRBJ1-2; the best D guess is TRBD1, with 6 bases matching. The specimen sequenced was PBMCs or T cells enriched from blood (not recorded which). The CDR3: CASSKTRDTPMGGYTF. The DNA is as follows: TGTGCCAGCAGCAAAACTCGGGACACCCCAATGGGGGGCTACACCTTC.